Listed here are 14 T cell receptor beta chains from one sample, sequenced in a study of regulatory and conventional T cells in RAG deficiency. The data were produced by immunoSEQ multiplex PCR, yet TCRdb's version contains in-frame clones alone and is incomplete. The repertoire holds some 30,000 clones, 80% to 90% seen once, with 5.4% in the top ten. This sample also appeared in a second study, on regulatory T cells. That publication notes: The primer mix had 52 TRBV and 13 TRBJ primers.

The sample consisted of CD8+ T cells sorted from blood. The receptors stem from a human donor in good health.

The V and J genes are TRBV5-5 and TRBJ2-7, with D possibly being TRBD2 (6 bases). In germline, CDR1 is SGHKS, CDR2 YYEKEE (reference sequence). Trimming pared 0 bases from V and 3 bases from J, leaving 16 bases between. The CDR3 covers 16 residues. The CDR3 protein is CASSLALLAENYEQYF. As DNA, the CDR3 is TGTGCCAGCAGCTTGGCCCTACTAGCTGAGAACTACGAGCAGTACTTC. The full variable domain, with the rest looked up from reference TRBV5-5 and TRBJ2-7, is DAGVTQSPTHLIKTRGQQVTLRCSPISGHKSVSWYQQVLGQGPQFIFQYYEKEERGRGNFPDRFSARQFPNYSSELNVNALLLGDSALYLCASSLALLAENYEQYFGPGTRLTVT.

This sequence joins TRBV7-9 and TRBJ2-3; D is undetermined. CDR1 is SEHNR, CDR2 FQNEAQ, per germline (reference sequence). V lost 6 bases and J lost 5, with 9 bases in between. The CDR3 is made up of 12 amino acids. The CDR3 sequence is CASSSALDTQYF. CDR3 nucleotide sequence: TGTGCCAGCAGTTCAGCCCTAGATACGCAGTATTTT.

The rearrangement joins TRBV10-3 to TRBJ1-1; no definite D call. Trimming took off 8 bases at V and 4 bases at J, with 14 bases between the two ends. Germline V CDR1 and CDR2: ENHRY, SYGVKD. This CDR3 has 13 amino acids. CDR3 region: CAILTDSGTEAFF. CDR3 sequence (DNA): TGTGCCATCCTCACAGATTCTGGCACTGAAGCTTTCTTT.

CDR3 DNA sequence: TGTGCCACCTCGGGTAGCGGGGGGCCCGAGCAGTACTTC. This sequence encodes CATSGSGGPEQYF. This rearrangement joins TRBV6-6 to TRBJ2-7, with 10 bases matching TRBD2. CDR3 length: 13 residues. The V gene end was trimmed by 10 bases and the J gene end by 6 bases; junction bases not matched to a gene: 9. From germline, CDR1 is MNHNY and CDR2 SVGAGI (reference sequence).

This sequence joins TRBV7-9 and TRBJ1-1; D ambiguous. The germline V gene has CDR1 SEHNR and CDR2 FQNEAQ (reference sequence). The CDR3 totals 16 residues. Trimming stripped 4 bases from V and 3 bases from J, with 18 bases between. The CDR3 loop reads CASSSKRSGTDTEAFF. For the CDR3, the DNA is TGTGCCAGCAGCTCTAAAAGGTCCGGCACCGACACTGAAGCTTTCTTT.

This clone was seen more than once but under ten times. The rearrangement joins TRBV6-5 to TRBJ2-7; 8 bases align to TRBD1. The CDR3 length is 15 residues. Germline-derived CDR1 and CDR2 are MNHEY and SVGAGI. Losses at the gene ends were 0 bases for V and 7 bases for J; bases not matched to a gene: 8. As DNA, the CDR3 is TGTGCCAGCAGTTACTCAGCCAGGGGGCTTAGGGAGCAGTACTTC. Translated: CASSYSARGLREQYF.

The CDR3 reads CASSLVLTARANVLTF. The CDR3 coding sequence is TGTGCCAGCAGTTTAGTCCTGACTGCTCGGGCCAACGTCCTGACTTTC. The rearrangement joins TRBV28 to TRBJ2-6; no clear D gene. V was trimmed by 2 bases and J by 5 bases, leaving 13 bases between them. The germline gives CDR1 MDHEN, CDR2 SYDVKM. The CDR3 spans 16 residues.

The chain is built from TRBV10-2 and TRBJ2-5; no clear D gene. Germline V gene data show CDR1 as WSHSY and CDR2 as SAAADI. The CDR3 spans 11 residues. Trimming left V 7 bases short and J 4 bases short, with 7 bases between. The CDR3 DNA follows: TGCGCCAGCATTGCTGGAGAGACCCAGTACTTC. Translation gives CASIAGETQYF.

V gene TRBV21-1 combines with J gene TRBJ2-5. TRBV21-1 is reported as a pseudogene. The CDR3 runs to 15 residues. DNA of the CDR3: TGTGCCAGCAGTGGGGAAGGAGCTTGGGAAGAGACCCAGTACTTC. Amino acid sequence: CASSGEGAWEETQYF.

The chain combines TRBV2 with TRBJ1-5; 12 bases align to TRBD1. Trimming took 5 bases from V and 0 from J; bases not matched to a gene: 5. CDR1 and CDR2 (germline): SNHLY, FYNNEI. The CDR3 totals 17 residues. The CDR3 DNA sequence: TGTGCCAGCAGTTCGGGACAGGGGGCCTATAGCAATCAGCCCCAGCATTTT. Translating it yields CASSSGQGAYSNQPQHF.

The chain uses TRBV19 and TRBJ1-1; no clear D gene. V was pared by 3 bases and J by 1 base, with 6 bases between. Germline-derived CDR1 and CDR2 are LNHDA and SQIVND (reference sequence). The CDR3 extends over 13 amino acids. Here the CDR3 DNA reads TGTGCCAGTAGTATCGACAAGAACACTGAAGCTTTCTTT. Its protein is CASSIDKNTEAFF.

The rearrangement links TRBV6-5 to TRBJ1-2; TRBD1 aligns across 12 bases. The CDR3 covers 16 residues. Germline loops: CDR1 MNHEY, CDR2 SVGAGI. Trimming cost V 2 bases and J 6 bases; bases outside gene matches: 7. CDR3 sequence reads: CASSYQPGQGADGYTF. The CDR3 nucleotides read TGTGCCAGCAGTTACCAACCGGGACAGGGGGCCGATGGCTACACCTTC.

The rearrangement joins TRBV7-9 to TRBJ2-7; no clear D. Germline loops: CDR1 SEHNR, CDR2 FQNEAQ (reference sequence). CDR3 size: 14 residues. V was cut by 7 bases and J by 3 bases, with 16 bases left in between. CDR3 residues: CASTSTLNVYEQYF. The CDR3 DNA is TGTGCCAGCACCTCTACCTTAAACGTCTACGAGCAGTACTTC.

This clone has a single count. The rearrangement uses TRBV2 and TRBJ2-7; D unclear. The CDR3 has 15 residues. V was trimmed by 1 base and J by 2 bases, leaving 12 bases between them. Germline lookup yields CDR1 SNHLY and CDR2 FYNNEI. CDR3 protein: CASSEGVSRAYEQYF. CDR3 coding DNA: TGTGCCAGCAGTGAAGGGGTTTCACGAGCCTACGAGCAGTACTTC.